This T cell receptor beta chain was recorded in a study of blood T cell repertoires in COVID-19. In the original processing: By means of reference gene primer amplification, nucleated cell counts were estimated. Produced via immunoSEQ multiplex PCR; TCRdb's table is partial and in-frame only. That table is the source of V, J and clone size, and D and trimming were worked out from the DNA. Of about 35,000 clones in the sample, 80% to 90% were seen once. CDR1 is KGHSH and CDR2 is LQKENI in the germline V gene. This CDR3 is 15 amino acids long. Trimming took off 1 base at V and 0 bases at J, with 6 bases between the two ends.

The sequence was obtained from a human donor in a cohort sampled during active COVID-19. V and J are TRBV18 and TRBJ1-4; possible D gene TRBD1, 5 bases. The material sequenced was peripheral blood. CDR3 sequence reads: CASSPQGATNEKLFF. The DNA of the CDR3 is TGTGCCAGCTCACCACAAGGGGCAACTAATGAAAAACTGTTTTTT.